The following is a T cell receptor beta chain sequence with its context. Per germline, CDR1 MNHEY and CDR2 SVGEGT. The CDR3 consists of 18 residues. Between the trimmed V and J ends, which lost 2 bases and 0 bases, there was a span of 19 bases. The data stem from a study of blood T cell repertoires in COVID-19. Whole-study context: The cDNA or gDNA used as material had been derived from T cells, B-cell-depleted T cells, or PBMCs.

Authors' processing steps: Amplification with reference gene primers provided the estimates of nucleated cell counts. TCRdb keeps only in-frame clones here, not all; method: immunoSEQ multiplex PCR. That table supplies the V and J calls and clone size; D and trimming were determined from the DNA. The sample carries roughly 91,000 clones, more than 75% recorded once. This receptor was obtained from a man aged 70 or older with acute or convalescent COVID-19. Input material: peripheral blood. The chain has TRBV6-2 or TRBV6-3 and TRBJ2-5; maybe TRBD2 (8 bases). The CDR3 DNA is TGTGCCAGCAGTTACGGGCCGGGAGGGGGCGCTCACCAAGAGACCCAGTACTTC. Encoded protein: CASSYGPGGGAHQETQYF.